These 22 T cell receptor beta chains were all obtained from the same sample, sequenced in a study of shared clonotypes between healthy human individuals. This table comes from immunoSEQ multiplex PCR, and its TCRdb copy is limited to in-frame clones, with some not included. The table has around 640,000 clones, approximately 96% seen once; the top ten hold around 0.1%. Naive CD8 cells, CD45RO-negative and positively selected for CCR7, excluded terminally differentiated effector memory CD45RA+ cells. The sample was naive CD8+ T cells sorted from blood. Receptor source: a woman between 25 and 40 years old in good health.

The genes are TRBV5-1 and TRBJ2-1; unclear D gene. Germline V gene sequence: CDR1 SGHRS, CDR2 YFSETQ. The V end was cut by 0 bases, the J end by 5 bases, with 9 bases between. The CDR3 covers 14 residues. CDR3 nucleotides: TGCGCCAGCAGCTTGGGTCGGAGTAACAATGAGCAGTTCTTC. This translates into CASSLGRSNNEQFF.

The table lists this clone with a count of one. The chain is built from TRBV7-9 and TRBJ2-7; 14 positions agree with TRBD2. CDR1 SEHNR and CDR2 FQNEAQ come from the germline V gene (reference sequence). With 5 bases clipped from V and 4 bases from J, the junction kept 4 bases outside the gene matches. This CDR3 region has 15 residues. The chain's CDR3 is CASSGLAGGLYEQYF. The CDR3 DNA reads as TGTGCCAGCAGCGGACTAGCGGGAGGTCTATACGAGCAGTACTTC.

The V call is TRBV7-8, the J call TRBJ2-2; no firm D call. This CDR3 has 17 amino acids. V dropped 5 bases and J dropped 3 bases, with 19 bases sitting between them. Germline-derived CDR1 and CDR2 are SGHVS and FQNEAQ. The CDR3 protein is CASSPETFYSDTGELFF. The CDR3 nucleotides read TGTGCCAGCAGCCCGGAGACTTTTTACTCGGACACCGGGGAGCTGTTTTTT.

This chain uses TRBV25-1 with TRBJ1-1, with D possibly TRBD1 on 6 matching bases. CDR3 length equals 14 residues. Germline V gene lookup returns CDR1 MGHDK and CDR2 SYGVNS. V was cut by 4 bases and J by 5 bases, with 14 bases left in between. CDR3 DNA: TGTGCCAGCAGTGGACAGGACCTAGTGACTGAAGCTTTCTTT. Residues: CASSGQDLVTEAFF.

This chain joins TRBV10-3 and TRBJ2-7; D might be TRBD2 (5 bases). V was pared by 3 bases and J by 7 bases, with 7 bases between. The CDR3 is made up of 11 amino acids. Germline V CDR1 and CDR2: ENHRY, SYGVKD. The CDR3 nucleotides are TGTGCCATCAGTGATCCGGGGGAGCAGTACTTC. The encoded protein is CAISDPGEQYF.

The CDR3, as DNA: TGTGCCAGCAATGAGGGGCAGCTTGAAGCTTTCTTT. Translation gives CASNEGQLEAFF. The gene calls are TRBV6-1 and TRBJ1-1; the D gene is possibly TRBD1 (5 bases). Trimming cost V 7 bases and J 7 bases, with 13 bases left between them. CDR3 size: 12 residues. Germline values: CDR1 MNHNS, CDR2 SASEGT.

The chain recombines TRBV9 with TRBJ2-5; unclear D gene. This CDR3 is 14 amino acids long. Germline CDR1 SGDLS, CDR2 YYNGEE. Trimming removed 4 bases at V and 2 bases at J, with 12 bases between. CDR3 sequence reads: CASSTRSGQETQYF. CDR3 DNA: TGTGCCAGCAGCACCCGCTCCGGGCAAGAGACCCAGTACTTC.

J is TRBJ2-7 and V is TRBV29-1, with D possibly TRBD2 on 6 matching bases. V lost 0 bases to trimming and J lost 2 bases, with 14 bases between them. The CDR3 covers 15 residues. The germline V gene has CDR1 SQVTM and CDR2 ANQGSEA. CDR3: CSVEDKKGLAYEQYF. DNA of the CDR3: TGCAGCGTTGAAGATAAGAAGGGACTGGCCTACGAGCAGTACTTC.

This rearrangement joins TRBV7-8 to TRBJ2-7; the match to TRBD1 covers 11 bases. With V trimmed by 5 bases and J by 1 base, 7 bases remained unmatched. The germline gives CDR1 SGHVS, CDR2 FQNEAQ. The CDR3 covers 16 residues. The CDR3 DNA follows: TGTGCCAGCAGCGAATGGACAGGGGGCGGATCCTACGAGCAGTACTTC. Its translation is CASSEWTGGGSYEQYF. The full variable domain, completed using reference TRBV7-8 and TRBJ2-7, is GAGVSQSPRYKVAKRGQDVALRCDPISGHVSLFWYQQALGQGPEFLTYFQNEAQLDKSGLPSDRFFAERPEGSVSTLKIQRTQQEDSAVYLCASSEWTGGGSYEQYFGPGTRLTVT.

The rearrangement joins TRBV30 to TRBJ2-7; D unresolved. The CDR3 spans 14 residues. CDR1 is GTSNPN and CDR2 is SVGIG in the germline V gene (reference sequence). Trimming removed 5 bases at V and 0 bases at J, with 14 bases between. The CDR3 spells CAWDATVSSYEQYF. CDR3 in DNA: TGTGCCTGGGACGCGACTGTAAGCTCCTACGAGCAGTACTTC.

This sequence joins TRBV11-2 and TRBJ1-2; 10 positions agree with TRBD1. V was clipped by 3 bases and J by 7 bases; unmatched bases: 11. The CDR3 runs 16 residues. CDR1 and CDR2 (germline): SGHAT, FQNNGV. The CDR3 nucleotides read TGTGCCAGCAGCTTGGGGCCCGGGACAGGGGTCGCTGGCTACACCTTC. It specifies CASSLGPGTGVAGYTF. The full variable domain, in which reference TRBV11-2 and TRBJ1-2 provide the parts outside the CDR3, is EAGVAQSPRYKIIEKRQSVAFWCNPISGHATLYWYQQILGQGPKLLIQFQNNGVVDDSQLPKDRFSAERLKGVDSTLKIQPAKLEDSAVYLCASSLGPGTGVAGYTFGSGTRLTVV.

The V call is TRBV19, the J call TRBJ1-2, with TRBD1 as a possible D gene (5 bases). Germline values: CDR1 LNHDA, CDR2 SQIVND (reference sequence). CDR3 length: 14 residues. Trimming removed 1 base at V and 4 bases at J, with 10 bases between. DNA of the CDR3: TGTGCCAGTAGTATAGGGAGCCAGGGCTATGGCTACACCTTC. Amino acids: CASSIGSQGYGYTF. The variable domain in full, completed from reference TRBV19 and TRBJ1-2, reads DGGITQSPKYLFRKEGQNVTLSCEQNLNHDAMYWYRQDPGQGLRLIYYSQIVNDFQKGDIAEGYSVSREKKESFPLTVTSAQKNPTAFYLCASSIGSQGYGYTFGSGTRLTVV.

The gene calls are TRBV27 and TRBJ2-7; D possibly corresponds to TRBD2 (5 bases). V was clipped by 6 bases and J by 2 bases, with 17 bases between them. The germline V gene has CDR1 MNHEY and CDR2 SMNVEV (reference sequence). The CDR3 is made up of 15 amino acids. The CDR3: CASSDLGGLPYEQYF. The CDR3 region has the DNA TGTGCCAGCAGCGACCTTGGAGGCCTCCCCTACGAGCAGTACTTC.

This chain links TRBV14 with TRBJ1-2; perhaps TRBD1 as D (5 bases). Trimming left V 1 base short and J 7 bases short, with 19 bases between. The V gene's germline CDR1 is SGHDN and CDR2 FVKESK. This CDR3 has 16 amino acids. In DNA, the CDR3 is TGTGCCAGCAGCCAAGCTAGGGGTCTACTCGGTCCTGGCTACACCTTC. Its protein product is CASSQARGLLGPGYTF.

The chain joins TRBV5-1 to TRBJ2-5, with D perhaps TRBD1 (8 bases). There are 17 residues in the CDR3. Deletions cut 3 bases from V and 5 bases from J, with 23 bases between. Germline CDR1 reads SGHRS; CDR2 reads YFSETQ. CDR3 region: CASSSSRRDRRGETQYF. In DNA, the CDR3 is TGCGCCAGCAGCTCCTCGCGCCGGGACAGGCGGGGGGAGACCCAGTACTTC. Supplemented by reference TRBV5-1 and TRBJ2-5, the full variable domain reads KAGVTQTPRYLIKTRGQQVTLSCSPISGHRSVSWYQQTPGQGLQFLFEYFSETQRNKGNFPGRFSGRQFSNSRSEMNVSTLELGDSALYLCASSSSRRDRRGETQYFGPGTRLLVL.

This rearrangement joins TRBV4-1 to TRBJ1-3; D is unclear. V shed 2 bases and J shed 0 bases, with 8 bases lying between them. The CDR3 totals 15 residues. Per the germline V gene, CDR1 is MGHRA and CDR2 is YSYEKL. The CDR3 is CASSQRHHSGNTIYF. Here the CDR3 DNA reads TGCGCCAGCAGCCAACGGCACCACTCTGGAAACACCATATATTTT.

The chain carries TRBV5-6 and TRBJ1-1; a possible D gene is TRBD1 (6 bases). The germline V gene encodes CDR1 SGHDT and CDR2 YYEEEE. The CDR3 extends over 14 amino acids. V was clipped by 1 base and J by 3 bases, with 10 bases between them. In nucleotides, the CDR3 is TGTGCCAGCAGCTTGAACAGGGCGTACACTGAAGCTTTCTTT. Amino acid sequence: CASSLNRAYTEAFF.

This clone was observed a single time. The rearrangement joins TRBV7-9 to TRBJ2-2, with D possibly TRBD1 on 5 matching bases. V was cut by 3 bases and J by 0 bases, with 8 bases left in between. The V gene's germline CDR1 is SEHNR and CDR2 FQNEAQ (reference sequence). There are 15 residues in the CDR3. The CDR3 is CASSFTTANTGELFF. The CDR3 DNA sequence: TGTGCCAGCAGCTTCACGACAGCGAACACCGGGGAGCTGTTTTTT.

The chain links TRBV5-1 to TRBJ1-2, with D possibly TRBD1 on 5 matching bases. The CDR3 length is 14 residues. V was shortened by 4 bases and J by 0 bases, with 10 bases between the two germline ends. CDR1 and CDR2 (germline): SGHRS, YFSETQ. This CDR3 reads CASSARGANYGYTF. Written as DNA, the CDR3 is TGCGCCAGCAGCGCGAGGGGAGCTAACTATGGCTACACCTTC.

The V and J genes are TRBV6-1 and TRBJ2-7; 8 nucleotides line up with TRBD1. Germline V gene lookup returns CDR1 MNHNS and CDR2 SASEGT. J lost 5 bases, V lost 11 bases, and 8 bases had no gene match. The CDR3 sequence is 12 residues long. CDR3 sequence reads: CASCDRGHEQYF. The CDR3 nucleotides are TGTGCCTCATGCGACAGGGGCCACGAGCAGTACTTC.

In this sample, this clone turned up once. The rearrangement uses TRBV27 and TRBJ2-5; the D gene is possibly TRBD2 (7 bases). V lost 7 bases and J lost 5, with 17 bases in between. The CDR3 sequence is 14 residues long. CDR1 is MNHEY and CDR2 is SMNVEV in the germline V gene (reference sequence). The chain's CDR3 is CASIPSWGGETQYF. Written as DNA, the CDR3 is TGTGCCAGCATCCCCTCTTGGGGGGGCGAGACCCAGTACTTC.

The chain recombines TRBV19 with TRBJ2-2, with D maybe TRBD1 (5 bases). Between the trimmed V and J ends, which lost 6 bases and 1 base, there was a span of 6 bases. CDR1 is LNHDA, CDR2 SQIVND, per germline (reference sequence). The CDR3 spans 13 residues. CDR3 bases: TGTGCCAGTAGCCAGGGGAACACCGGGGAGCTGTTTTTT. Residues: CASSQGNTGELFF.